A selection of T cell receptor beta chains follows, all from one sample in a study of Graves' ophthalmopathy and Graves' hyperthyroidism. Each CDR3 protein is one row after TCRdb ran MiXCR on the multiplex PCR reads. The sample holds about 400,000 distinct CDR3 sequences, about 16% seen once. The sequenced material came from peripheral blood. These TCRs come from a young woman with Graves' ophthalmopathy. Both conserved end residues are part of each CDR3. A D gene is named only where the DNA matches it firmly. Rows may omit the clone size; those that give it use once, few, many or a size class.

j_call,v_call,d_call,clone_size,cdr3_nt,cdr3_aa
TRBJ2-3,TRBV30,.,many,TGTGCCTGGAGTAAAGGAGGCACAGATACGCAGTATTTT,CAWSKGGTDTQYF
TRBJ2-5,TRBV27,.,few,TGTGCCAGCAGTGGATTGGGGGACGTCCAAGAGACCCAGTACTTC,CASSGLGDVQETQYF
TRBJ2-7,TRBV12-3/TRBV12-4,.,.,TGTGCCAGCAGTGTCCGGGACTGGAAATACGAGCAGTACTTC,CASSVRDWKYEQYF
TRBJ2-7,TRBV6-2/TRBV6-3,TRBD1,.,TGTGCCAGCAGTTACTCAGCTACAGGGGTAAGCTCCTACGAGCAGTACTTC,CASSYSATGVSSYEQYF
TRBJ1-1,TRBV12-3/TRBV12-4,.,many,TGTGCCAGCAGCCTCCCCGGGGGGGGAGGGAACACTGAAGCTTTCTTT,CASSLPGGGGNTEAFF
TRBJ2-4,TRBV4-3,TRBD2,.,TGCGCCAGCAGCCCCGCTCTCGGTAGCGGGAGATCCAAAAACATTCAGTACTTC,CASSPALGSGRSKNIQYF
TRBJ1-1,TRBV10-3,TRBD1,many,TGTGCCATCCAACGGGTCGGGACAGGGTCTCCAGGGACTGAAGCTTTCTTT,CAIQRVGTGSPGTEAFF
TRBJ2-7,TRBV6-1,.,.,TGTGCCAGCACCCTGGGGTTTAGCTACGAGCAGTACTTC,CASTLGFSYEQYF
TRBJ1-1,TRBV29-1,TRBD1,many,TGCAGCGTCAGGACAGGGGAGGGGACTGAAGCTTTCTTT,CSVRTGEGTEAFF
TRBJ2-5,TRBV30,TRBD2,many,TGTGCCTGGAGTTCCGGGGGGCAAGAGACCCAGTACTTC,CAWSSGGQETQYF
TRBJ2-5,TRBV6-1,TRBD2,many,TGTGCCAGCAGTGTAGGAACGGGAGGGCCTCAGACCCAGTACTTC,CASSVGTGGPQTQYF
TRBJ2-7,TRBV4-3,TRBD1,many,TGCGCCAGCAGCGGATGGACAGGGCTCGACGAGCAGTACTTC,CASSGWTGLDEQYF
TRBJ1-6,TRBV28,.,many,TGTGCCAGCACCACTCGACGATCACCCCTCCACTTT,CASTTRRSPLHF
TRBJ1-1,TRBV7-2,.,many,TGTGCCAGCAGCTTATCCGTGGGCAGCACTGAAGCTTTCTTT,CASSLSVGSTEAFF
TRBJ1-2,TRBV6-1,TRBD1,.,TGTGCCAGCAGTGAAAAGATCGGGGACAGAGCTAACTATGGCTACACCTTC,CASSEKIGDRANYGYTF
TRBJ1-1,TRBV12-3/TRBV12-4,.,.,TGTGCCAGCAGGGTTAGGGGGGGCACTGAAGCTTTCTTT,CASRVRGGTEAFF
TRBJ2-4,TRBV20-1,.,many,TGCAGTGCCTCGACCATACTAGCCAAAAACATTCAGTACTTC,CSASTILAKNIQYF
TRBJ1-5,TRBV12-3/TRBV12-4,.,many,TGTGCCAGCAGTTTAGGTGCGAAGTATAGCAATCAGCCCCAGCATTTT,CASSLGAKYSNQPQHF
TRBJ1-3,TRBV11-2,.,.,TGTGCCAGCAGCTTAATAGCGGGGGGCTCTGGAAACACCATATATTTT,CASSLIAGGSGNTIYF
TRBJ2-5,TRBV20-1,TRBD1,many,TGCAGTGCCCCGACAGGGGCAGAGACCCAGTACTTC,CSAPTGAETQYF
TRBJ1-1,TRBV12-3/TRBV12-4,TRBD1,many,TGTGCCAGCAGCCCCATAAGGACAGGGAGGAACACTGAAGCTTTCTTT,CASSPIRTGRNTEAFF
TRBJ2-1,TRBV12-3/TRBV12-4,.,many,TGTGCCAGCAGTTTATATCAAATACTCTACAATGAGCAGTTCTTC,CASSLYQILYNEQFF
TRBJ2-5,TRBV12-3/TRBV12-4,.,many,TGTGCCAGCAGGGGGACCGGGACCCCCAGTCATCGGGCCCAGTACTTC,CASRGTGTPSHRAQYF
TRBJ1-5,TRBV12-3/TRBV12-4,TRBD1,.,TGTGCCAGCAGTTCCGCAGGGGGACGGCAGCCCCAGCATTTT,CASSSAGGRQPQHF
TRBJ2-5,TRBV5-1,.,.,TGCGCCAGCAGACTCCGCCCGGGACCGCCACAAGAGACCCAGTACTTC,CASRLRPGPPQETQYF
TRBJ2-6,TRBV6-2/TRBV6-3,TRBD1,few,TGTGCCAGCAGTAGGGCCCACAGGGGGCGTTCTGGGGCCAACGTCCTGACTTTC,CASSRAHRGRSGANVLTF
TRBJ1-1,TRBV20-1,.,many,TGCAGTGCTAGCAGACAGGCGGGGAACACTGAAGCTTTCTTT,CSASRQAGNTEAFF
TRBJ1-2,TRBV12-3/TRBV12-4,.,.,TGTGCCAGCAGTTTTGGCAGTGTGACTAGTGGCTACACCTTC,CASSFGSVTSGYTF
TRBJ1-1,TRBV6-2/TRBV6-3,.,many,TGTGCCAGCAGGTATCTTCAAGGTGGGAACACTGAAGCTTTCTTT,CASRYLQGGNTEAFF
TRBJ1-2,TRBV6-1,.,few,TGTGCCAGCAGTAGTCAGCGGGATCTAGGTCATGGCTACACCTTC,CASSSQRDLGHGYTF
TRBJ2-7,TRBV6-2/TRBV6-3,.,many,TGTGCCAGCAGAAGGGTCGGAGACGAGCAGTACTTC,CASRRVGDEQYF
TRBJ2-4,TRBV30,.,many,TGTGCTGCAGAACCCGGGCGGAACATTCAGTACTTC,CAAEPGRNIQYF
TRBJ2-2,TRBV19,.,many,TGTGCCACCTGGGCCACCGGGGAGCTGTTTTTT,CATWATGELFF
TRBJ1-5,TRBV20-1,TRBD1,many,TGCAGTGCTAGCCAGGGGGAACAGCCCCAGCATTTT,CSASQGEQPQHF
TRBJ2-5,TRBV6-2/TRBV6-3,TRBD2,.,TGTGCCAGCAGTTACCGGGGACTAGCCCAAGAGACCCAGTACTTC,CASSYRGLAQETQYF
TRBJ2-5,TRBV6-5,.,many,TGTGCCAGCAGCTCAAGGGGAAGAGAGACCCAGTACTTC,CASSSRGRETQYF
TRBJ1-2,TRBV6-5,.,.,TGTGCCAGCAGTTATCAGGGGCCGCTTACCGGCTACACCTTC,CASSYQGPLTGYTF
TRBJ1-3,TRBV6-2/TRBV6-3,TRBD1,.,TGTGCCAGCAGTCCCGGGACAGGGGCCGCCTTTGGGACGAACACCATATATTTT,CASSPGTGAAFGTNTIYF
TRBJ1-6,TRBV27,.,.,TGTGCCAGCAGTCCGCGGGAGGGACCTAATTCACCCCTCCACTTT,CASSPREGPNSPLHF